Listed here are 2 T cell receptor beta chains from one sample, sequenced in a study of T cell responses to AZD1222 COVID-19 vaccine. TCRdb's table, derived via immunoSEQ multiplex PCR, lists solely in-frame clones and lacks some. Found here are roughly 150,000 clones, about 91% of them singletons; the top ten hold approximately 4.7%. This specimen was peripheral blood, taken on day 0 of AZD1222 vaccination. The receptors here all came from an adult in good health.

J is TRBJ2-7 and V is TRBV25-1; 7 nucleotides line up with TRBD2. The germline V gene encodes CDR1 MGHDK and CDR2 SYGVNS. This CDR3 is 15 amino acids long. J lost 6 bases, V lost 1 base, and 9 bases had no gene match. The CDR3 bases are TGTGCCAGCAGTGAATCGCGGACTAGGGTAGGCGAGCAGTACTTC. The encoded protein is CASSESRTRVGEQYF.

This clone was found once. The chain employs TRBV6-4 and TRBJ2-1, with 12 bases that match TRBD2. Per germline, CDR1 MRHNA and CDR2 SNTAGT. This CDR3 contains 18 residues. V lost 3 bases, J lost 7 bases, and 13 bases stayed unmatched. This chain's CDR3 is CASSDRWTSGNFGNEQFF. CDR3 DNA: TGTGCCAGCAGTGATAGGTGGACTAGCGGGAATTTCGGGAATGAGCAGTTCTTC.